This entry is about one TCR beta chain. This clonotype was recorded at least ten times. Its recognized antigen is unknown. No clone much larger than this one lies a single base away; base qualities are absent. Germline trimming amounts to 4 bases on V and 1 base on J, with 6 as the count of junction bases outside the gene matches. As encoded in the germline V gene, CDR1 is MDHEN while CDR2 is SYDVKM. Spanning cysteine to phenylalanine, the CDR3 consists of 15 amino acids. Of the read, only the CDR3 DNA is kept; its 45 bases are in frame from base 1. The protocol used for the library was RACE. This sample was sequenced with a NextSeq 500. During library preparation, unique molecular identifiers were attached to individual cDNA molecules so that TCRs could be counted in a quantitative, reproducible way. Under the source paper's analysis protocol: A median of around 100,000 TCRs per sample was observed, with a range of roughly 23,224 to 750,000. The Decombinator software suite was used to annotate the V, J and CDR3 of the TCR reads. For the PS versus PT1 abundance plots, all samples were subsampled to the same number of TCRs (28,000). TCRs were defined as expanded if absent before sensitization and observed at least eight times at the 2-week time point. TCRdb reprocessing: public reads trimmed at Q25 with fastp, clones called with MiXCR, in-frame beta chains kept. Merged by CDR3 protein, the rows form single entries marked with the most common genes and DNA. For this entry, the V and J calls and clone size follow TCRdb and not the study's own pipeline. The sample table records around 80,000 distinct CDR3 sequences; 8.6% of these occur just once. The top ten constitute around 1.6% of the sample.

In the paper's terms, the time point label means: healthy volunteer bleed at 6 weeks. Total RNA was extracted from unfractionated whole blood that had been collected in Tempus Blood RNA tubes. A handful of healthy volunteers were used as TCR sequencing controls and were bled at day 0, 2 weeks and 6 weeks. These data are taken from a study of human T cells and chemical hapten exposure (dated by TCRdb to about 2021). Looking at the study overall: The libraries were sequenced as a pool, and the TCR yield per sample differed mostly because of small variations in library volumes within the pool. The study tracked peripheral blood TCR repertoire changes in vivo during primary and secondary sensitization to the hapten diphenylcyclopropenone (DPC) in alopecia patients. From each blood RNA sample, both TCR alpha and TCR beta chains were sequenced.

What the study reported, not specific to this receptor: After repeated subsampling, changes were observed in the strength of the expansion versus patch-test correlation and in the threshold at which the correlation became significant. No change with DPC sensitization was found in the number of TCRs above 1 in 1000 frequency, and no evidence of global repertoire structure alterations was found.

The sequenced material came from whole blood. This receptor chain uses TRBV28 and TRBJ1-2; 7 bases in the junction line up with TRBD1. The source is a male donor in good health. Some clones in this sample may be carry-over from other donors' samples. The CDR3 amino acid sequence is: CASSSTGQVNYGYTF. The nucleotide sequence reads as follows: TGTGCCAGCAGTTCCACAGGACAGGTTAACTATGGCTACACCTTC.